This entry features one T cell receptor (beta chain) sequence. No antigen is known for it. V was shortened by 6 bases and J by 4 bases, with 16 bases between the two germline ends. Germline loops: CDR1 ENHRY, CDR2 SYGVKD. This CDR3 comprises 15 residues. The assay was immunoSEQ multiplex PCR, and TCRdb's table has in-frame clones only and misses some. The table lists 2 million to 2.5 million clones, approximately 95% of them singletons, with around 0.4% in the top ten. The sample originates from a study of shared clonotypes between healthy human individuals. The overall study: Those who served as donors were two women and a few men between the ages of 18 and 49. Each donor's CD8 memory used one plate, CD8 naive two, each CD4 subset three.

Healthy HIV-negative adults without recent acute infections or vaccinations served as donors. Study results and caveats: Some clonotypes were shared by all four sorted-subset donors, while others were not shared. The non-shared ones had lower generation probabilities than the shared ones.

The V and J genes are TRBV10-3 and TRBJ2-1; D is uncertain. The source of this sequence is a man aged 18 to 35 in good health. Some clones in this sample may be carry-over from other donors' samples. The specimen was naive CD4+ T cells from PBMCs. As to subset: CD45RA+ positively selected. The CDR3 loop reads CAIREGRLEYNEQFF. Here the CDR3 DNA reads TGTGCCATCAGAGAAGGCAGACTCGAGTACAATGAGCAGTTCTTC.